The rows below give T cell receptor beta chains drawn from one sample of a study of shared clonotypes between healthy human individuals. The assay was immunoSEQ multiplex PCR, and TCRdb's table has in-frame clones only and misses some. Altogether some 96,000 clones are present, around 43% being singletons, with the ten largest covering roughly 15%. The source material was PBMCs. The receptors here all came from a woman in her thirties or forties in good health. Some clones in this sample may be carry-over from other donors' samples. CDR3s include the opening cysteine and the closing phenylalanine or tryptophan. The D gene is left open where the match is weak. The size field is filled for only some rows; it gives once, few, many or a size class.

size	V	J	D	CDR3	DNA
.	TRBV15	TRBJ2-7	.	CATSRRGRSDEQYF	TGTGCCACCAGCCGACGGGGGCGGTCGGACGAGCAGTACTTC
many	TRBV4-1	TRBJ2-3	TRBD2	CASSPRASGSSTDTQYF	TGCGCCAGCAGCCCACGGGCTAGCGGGAGTTCGACAGATACGCAGTATTTT
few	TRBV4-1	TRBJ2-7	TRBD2	CASSAGRAAYEQYF	TGCGCCAGCAGCGCCGGGAGGGCGGCCTACGAGCAGTACTTC
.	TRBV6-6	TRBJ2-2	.	CASSYGRWDGELFF	TGTGCCAGCAGTTACGGGAGGTGGGACGGGGAGCTGTTTTTT
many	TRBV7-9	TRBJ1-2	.	CASSEGGVGYTF	TGTGCCAGCAGCGAGGGGGGTGTGGGCTACACCTTC
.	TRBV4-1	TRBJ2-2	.	CASSHYGQNTGELFF	TGCGCCAGCAGCCACTATGGACAGAACACCGGGGAGCTGTTTTTT
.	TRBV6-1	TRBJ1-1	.	CASTLRENTEAFF	TGTGCCAGCACCCTCAGGGAAAACACTGAAGCTTTCTTT
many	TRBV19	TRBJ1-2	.	CASSIPGIYGYTF	TGTGCCAGTAGTATACCAGGGATCTATGGCTACACCTTC
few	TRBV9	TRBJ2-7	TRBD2	CASSAARGGDEQYF	TGTGCCAGCAGCGCCGCCCGGGGGGGAGACGAGCAGTACTTC
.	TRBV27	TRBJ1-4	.	CASYPLFF	TGTGCCAGCTACCCCCTGTTTTTT
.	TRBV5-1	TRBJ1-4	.	CASSLFGGEKLFF	TGCGCCAGCAGCTTGTTTGGGGGTGAAAAACTGTTTTTT
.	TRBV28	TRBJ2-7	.	CASSNPDRTYEQYF	TGTGCCAGCAGCAACCCTGACAGGACCTACGAGCAGTACTTC
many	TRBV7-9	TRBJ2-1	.	CASSYPHGGSYNEQFF	TGTGCCAGCAGTTACCCTCACGGAGGTTCCTACAATGAGCAGTTCTTC
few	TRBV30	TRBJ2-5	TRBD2	CAWSAGTTPRQETQYF	TGTGCCTGGAGCGCCGGGACTACTCCACGCCAAGAGACCCAGTACTTC
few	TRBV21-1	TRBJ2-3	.	CASSKIRGLAGKSTDTQYF	TGTGCCAGCAGCAAGATCCGGGGACTAGCGGGAAAGAGCACAGATACGCAGTATTTT
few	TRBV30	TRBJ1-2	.	CAWGVYSGYTF	TGCGCCTGGGGTGTCTATAGCGGCTACACCTTC
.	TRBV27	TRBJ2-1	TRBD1	CASSFDRGSRNEQFF	TGTGCCAGCAGTTTTGACAGGGGTAGTCGGAATGAGCAGTTCTTC
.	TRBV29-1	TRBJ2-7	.	CSVEYAYEQYF	TGCAGCGTTGAATATGCCTACGAGCAGTACTTC
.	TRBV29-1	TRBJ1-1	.	CSVDSWEWGNTEAFF	TGCAGCGTTGATAGCTGGGAATGGGGGAACACTGAAGCTTTCTTT
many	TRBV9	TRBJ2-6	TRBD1	CASSATGAGANVLTF	TGTGCCAGCAGCGCCACAGGGGCTGGGGCCAACGTCCTGACTTTC
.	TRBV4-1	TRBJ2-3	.	CASSHRTRNTDTQYF	TGCGCCAGCAGCCACCGAACACGAAACACAGATACGCAGTATTTT
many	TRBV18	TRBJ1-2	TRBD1	CASSPDTGQGARGYTF	TGTGCCAGCTCACCAGACACGGGACAGGGGGCGCGGGGCTACACCTTC
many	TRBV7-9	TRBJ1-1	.	CASGQGNTEAFF	TGTGCCAGCGGCCAAGGGAACACTGAAGCTTTCTTT
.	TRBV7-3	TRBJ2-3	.	CASSLPLASGTDTQYF	TGTGCCAGCAGCTTACCCCTAGCATCCGGCACAGATACGCAGTATTTT
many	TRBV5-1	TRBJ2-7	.	CASRKTADYSYEQYF	TGCGCCAGCAGAAAAACCGCAGATTACTCCTACGAGCAGTACTTC
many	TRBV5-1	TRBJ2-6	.	CASSLAADSGANVLTF	TGCGCCAGCAGCTTGGCCGCGGACTCTGGGGCCAACGTCCTGACTTTC
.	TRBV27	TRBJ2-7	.	CASRMGWLDEQYF	TGTGCCAGCAGGATGGGGTGGTTGGACGAGCAGTACTTC
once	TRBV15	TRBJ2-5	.	CATSRDLSQETQYF	TGTGCCACCAGCAGAGATCTCTCGCAAGAGACCCAGTACTTC
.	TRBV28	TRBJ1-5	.	CASGPGGHSNQPQHF	TGTGCCAGCGGTCCCGGCGGCCATAGCAATCAGCCCCAGCATTTT
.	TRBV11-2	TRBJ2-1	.	CASSLGRDSASYNEQFF	TGTGCCAGCAGCTTAGGCCGGGACTCAGCCTCCTACAATGAGCAGTTCTTC
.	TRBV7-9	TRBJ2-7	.	CASSLARNVNKYEQYF	TGTGCCAGCAGCTTAGCTCGGAACGTGAACAAGTACGAGCAGTACTTC
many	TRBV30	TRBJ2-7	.	CAWSIGDLSYEQYF	TGTGCCTGGAGTATTGGGGACCTCTCCTACGAGCAGTACTTC
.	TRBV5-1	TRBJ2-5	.	CASSLVGNQETQYF	TGCGCCAGCAGCTTGGTAGGGAACCAAGAGACCCAGTACTTC
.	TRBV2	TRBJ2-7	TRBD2	CASSRTSGSYEQYF	TGTGCCAGCAGCAGGACTAGCGGGAGCTACGAGCAGTACTTC
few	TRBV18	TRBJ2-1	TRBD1	CASSPSTGEDEQFF	TGTGCCAGCTCACCCTCGACAGGGGAGGACGAGCAGTTCTTC
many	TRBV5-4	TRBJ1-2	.	CASSLVGVYGYTF	TGTGCCAGCAGCTTGGTGGGGGTCTATGGCTACACCTTC
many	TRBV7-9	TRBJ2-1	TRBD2	CASSPPSGRAGNEQFF	TGTGCCAGCAGCCCCCCTAGCGGGAGGGCCGGGAATGAGCAGTTCTTC
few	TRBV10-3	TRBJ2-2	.	CAISPSADTGELFF	TGTGCCATCAGCCCTTCCGCGGACACCGGGGAGCTGTTTTTT
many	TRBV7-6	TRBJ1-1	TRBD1	CASSKGQAMNTEAFF	TGTGCCAGCAGCAAGGGACAGGCGATGAACACTGAAGCTTTCTTT
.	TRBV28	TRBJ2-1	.	CASSPAYNEQFF	TGTGCCAGCAGTCCCGCCTACAATGAGCAGTTCTTC
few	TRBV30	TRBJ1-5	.	CAWSAMRHRGPRSNQPQHF	TGTGCCTGGAGTGCGATGAGACACCGCGGCCCTAGGAGCAATCAGCCCCAGCATTTT
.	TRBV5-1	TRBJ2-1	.	CASSWDSQGEQFF	TGCGCCAGCAGCTGGGACTCCCAGGGTGAGCAGTTCTTC
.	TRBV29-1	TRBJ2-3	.	CSVEDPLAPSTDTQYF	TGCAGCGTTGAAGATCCTTTAGCTCCTAGCACAGATACGCAGTATTTT
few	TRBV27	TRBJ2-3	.	CASSLSMTDTQYF	TGTGCCAGCAGTTTATCGATGACCGATACGCAGTATTTT
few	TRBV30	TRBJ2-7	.	CAWSWAGSYEQYF	TGTGCCTGGAGTTGGGCAGGGTCCTACGAGCAGTACTTC
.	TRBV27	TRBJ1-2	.	CASRPSGLLIYGYTF	TGTGCCAGCAGACCTTCCGGTCTGCTGATCTATGGCTACACCTTC
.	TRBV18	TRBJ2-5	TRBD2	CASSPPRLAGQTQYF	TGTGCCAGCTCACCACCGAGGCTAGCGGGACAGACCCAGTACTTC
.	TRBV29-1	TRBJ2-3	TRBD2	CSVEVAGGTDTQYF	TGCAGCGTTGAAGTAGCGGGAGGCACAGATACGCAGTATTTT
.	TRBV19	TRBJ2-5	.	CASSIDRETQYF	TGTGCCAGTAGTATAGATCGGGAGACCCAGTACTTC
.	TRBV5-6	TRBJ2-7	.	CASSLGLTDEQYF	TGTGCCAGCAGCCTGGGACTGACCGACGAGCAGTACTTC
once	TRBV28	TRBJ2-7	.	CASRLARAYEQYF	TGTGCCAGCAGGCTCGCGCGGGCCTACGAGCAGTACTTC
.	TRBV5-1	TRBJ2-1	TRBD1	CASSLRQGYNEQFF	TGCGCCAGCAGCTTGAGACAGGGGTACAATGAGCAGTTCTTC
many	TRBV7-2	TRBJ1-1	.	CASSFTGFGEAFF	TGTGCCAGCAGCTTCACAGGGTTTGGAGAAGCTTTCTTT
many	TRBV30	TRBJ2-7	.	CAWKGSSYEQYF	TGTGCCTGGAAGGGCAGTTCCTACGAGCAGTACTTC
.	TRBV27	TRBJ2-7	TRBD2	CASRGPGLAGGPLSYEQYF	TGTGCCAGCAGGGGACCGGGACTAGCGGGAGGCCCGCTCTCCTACGAGCAGTACTTC